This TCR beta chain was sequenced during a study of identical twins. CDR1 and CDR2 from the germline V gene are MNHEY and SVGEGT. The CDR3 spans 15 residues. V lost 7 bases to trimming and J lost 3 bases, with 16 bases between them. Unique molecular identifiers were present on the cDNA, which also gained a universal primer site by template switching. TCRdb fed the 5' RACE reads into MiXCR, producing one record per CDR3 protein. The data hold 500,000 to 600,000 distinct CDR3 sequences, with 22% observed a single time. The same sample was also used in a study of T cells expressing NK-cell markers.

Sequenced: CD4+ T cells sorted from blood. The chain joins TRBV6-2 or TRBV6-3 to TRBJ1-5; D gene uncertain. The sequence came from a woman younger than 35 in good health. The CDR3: CASKIKDTYNQPQHF. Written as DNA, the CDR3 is TGTGCCAGCAAGATAAAAGACACGTACAATCAGCCCCAGCATTTT.